The clone carrying this T cell receptor beta chain was recorded once. TCRdb's copy holds only in-frame clones and misses some; the assay was immunoSEQ multiplex PCR. The table records 200,000 to 250,000 clones, around nine tenths of them present only once. The sample comes from a study of blood T cell repertoires in COVID-19. Across the whole study: Samples representing acute and convalescent COVID-19 were sourced from the United States, Italy and Spain. From T cells, B-cell-depleted T cells, or PBMCs came the material, which was cDNA or gDNA.

Germline V gives CDR1 MNHEY, CDR2 SVGAGI. The CDR3 runs 14 residues. The V and J ends lost 6 bases and 7 bases respectively, with 18 bases between them. Sequenced material: peripheral blood. The chain employs TRBV6-5 and TRBJ1-2; D gene unclear. This receptor was taken from a man between 60 and 75 years old with COVID-19, enrolled during active disease. CDR3 protein: CASRDRGEGGGYTF. The CDR3 nucleotides are TGTGCCAGCAGGGATCGCGGAGAGGGCGGTGGCTACACCTTC.